This TCR beta chain was profiled in a study of blood T cell repertoires in COVID-19 (dated by TCRdb to about 2020). About the investigation overall: Samples covering the acute and convalescent phases of COVID-19 were provided by collaborators in the United States, Italy and Spain. The prospective study material was composed of cDNA or gDNA derived from T cells, B-cell-depleted T cells, or PBMCs. Deeply sampled blood TCRbeta repertoires from subjects exposed to, actively infected with, or recovered from COVID-19 were included in the dataset. The repertoires were released in a freely available public database intended as a resource for research on the immune response to SARS-CoV-2. Samples were obtained from the ongoing ImmuneRACE study (first 160 participants) and from 950 to 1,500 subjects provided by 6 global collaborators. Nearly every sample came with metadata listing a de-identified subject ID, COVID-19 status, age in years and sex. Where available, HLA class I and class II types were taken from metadata supplied by the sample provider and were not determined by assay-based typing.

Whole blood was collected in K2EDTA tubes by collaborating institutions according to the institutions' own protocols. For TCRbeta analysis, collaborators shipped samples as frozen whole blood, isolated PBMCs, or DNA extracted from either of those sample types. The immunoSEQ Assay, a bias-controlled multiplex PCR, was used to amplify TCRbeta CDR3 regions from genomic DNA. For the original study's pipeline: Within the assay, amplification of reference gene primers was used to estimate how many nucleated cells each sample contained. To quantify the absolute abundance of each unique TCRbeta CDR3 rearrangement, sequence reads were collapsed and filtered. For each sample, productive Simpson clonality was calculated as the square root of Simpson's diversity index across productive rearrangements. TCRdb's version of the immuneACCESS table is confined to in-frame rearrangements and falls short of the full clone set. An unresolved V gene accounts for under half of the shortfall where checked; the remainder is of unknown origin. The DNA was the basis for D and trimming; V, J and clone size are from that table. The sample has around 130,000 clones on record, 86% of them singletons. The top ten constitute approximately 4.3% of the sample.

Looking up the germline V gene (reference sequence) yields CDR1 LNHDA and CDR2 SQIVND. For this chain, trimming is 4 bases at the V end and 0 bases at the J end, and the number of junction bases without a gene match is 2. The CDR3 numbers 17 residues from cysteine through phenylalanine. The read is trimmed to its CDR3 DNA, 51 bases read in frame from base 1. This clone was counted only a few times. The antigen this receptor binds is unknown. Per-nucleotide qualities are absent, and no much larger clonotype sits a single base away. The full study reports these points: The amount of clinical and demographic metadata varied by source and participant and was provided uncurated.

This chain joins TRBV19 to TRBJ2-1; the central 14 bases match TRBD2. The TCR sequence derives from a man aged 35-49 years with acute or convalescent COVID-19. Material: peripheral blood. The nucleotide sequence reads as follows: TGTGCCAGTAGTAGAGGACTAGCGGGAGGCTCCTACAATGAGCAGTTCTTC. The translation is CASSRGLAGGSYNEQFF.